This TCR beta chain was retrieved from a study of T cells after yellow fever vaccination. The overall study: Fractions of limited cellularity were prepared by means of SMART-Seq v4 Ultra Low Input.

A process of 5'RACE template switching, which added a universal primer site and UMIs, was used to make TCR cDNA. TCRdb analysed the 5' RACE reads with MiXCR anew, one entry per CDR3 protein. The table has tens of thousands of distinct CDR3 sequences, just under 8% seen once. This clonotype was picked up a small number of times. The sequence was collected from a man in his thirties or forties who received the YFV17D yellow fever vaccine. This sample comprised CD8+ T cells sorted from PBMCs, obtained on the day of the yellow fever booster vaccination.

The CDR3 sequence: CASSQTGIGTYEQYF. CDR3 DNA sequence: TGCGCCAGCAGCCAGACGGGGATAGGGACCTACGAGCAGTACTTC. J is TRBJ2-7 and V is TRBV4-3, with D maybe TRBD2 (5 bases). The V and J ends lost 3 bases and 2 bases respectively, with 14 bases between them. Germline V gene lookup returns CDR1 LGHNA and CDR2 YSLEER. The CDR3 sequence is 15 residues long.